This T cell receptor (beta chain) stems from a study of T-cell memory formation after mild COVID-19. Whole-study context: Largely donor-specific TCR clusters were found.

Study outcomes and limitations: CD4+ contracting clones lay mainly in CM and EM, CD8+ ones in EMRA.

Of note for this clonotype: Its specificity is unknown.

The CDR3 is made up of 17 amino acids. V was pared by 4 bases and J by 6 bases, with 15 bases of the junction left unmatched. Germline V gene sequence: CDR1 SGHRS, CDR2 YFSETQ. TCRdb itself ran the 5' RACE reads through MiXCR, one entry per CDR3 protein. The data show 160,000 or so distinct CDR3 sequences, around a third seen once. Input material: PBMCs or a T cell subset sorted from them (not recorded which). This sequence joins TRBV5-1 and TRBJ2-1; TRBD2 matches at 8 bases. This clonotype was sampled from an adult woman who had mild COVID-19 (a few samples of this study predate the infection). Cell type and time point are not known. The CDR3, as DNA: TGCGCCAGCAGCCCCCGAGGCAGCGGGGGCCTCGGCAATGAGCAGTTCTTC. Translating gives CASSPRGSGGLGNEQFF.